Sequencing of this T cell receptor (beta chain) was carried out in a study of identical twins. General study results and limits: Models came in too low on out-of-frame TCR alpha sharing in monozygotic twins.

Each CDR3 protein gets one entry after TCRdb re-called the 5' RACE reads with MiXCR. The sample has roughly 750,000 distinct CDR3 sequences, 20% to 25% seen once. The CDR3 totals 12 residues. Trimming pared 8 bases from V and 3 bases from J, leaving 10 bases between. As to this clonotype: Its cognate antigen is unknown.

This same sample was also part of a study on T cells expressing NK-cell markers. That report adds: In roughly six donors, dominant NKG2C+ clonotypes were roughly 1.0-8% of CD8+ T cells. Evidence did not settle whether expanded NKG2C+ T cell clones targeted HCMV.

This TCR came from a woman between 18 and 29 years old in good health. Source material: PBMCs. V gene TRBV12-3 or TRBV12-4 combines with J gene TRBJ1-1, with D hard to call. CDR3 DNA sequence: TGTGCCAGCGTTTCTGGGCACACTGAAGCTTTCTTT. This gives the protein CASVSGHTEAFF.